The rows below give T cell receptor beta chains drawn from one sample of a study of molecular identifiers for immune sequencing clone quantification. TCRdb reanalysed the PCR reads using MiXCR and keeps one entry per CDR3 protein. The table lists more than 35,000 distinct CDR3 sequences, 19% of them singletons. The sample was naive CD8+ T cells from blood, with Jurkat cell RNA spiked in. These receptors originate from a human donor in good health. Some libraries in this study had Jurkat cell RNA spiked in. CDR3s include the opening cysteine and the closing phenylalanine or tryptophan. The order of the fields is J gene, clone size, D gene, V gene, CDR3 DNA, CDR3 protein. The D gene is left open where the match is weak. The size field is filled for only some rows; it gives once, few, many or a size class.

TRBJ2-3,few,-,TRBV7-2,TGTGCCAGCAGCTTCGGCATAACGAGGGGTCCCTTCACAGATACGCAGTATTTT,CASSFGITRGPFTDTQYF
TRBJ2-5,medium-sized,TRBD1,TRBV7-9,TGTGCCAGCAGCCCTTCACAGGGGTATCGGGAAGAGACCCAGTACTTC,CASSPSQGYREETQYF
TRBJ1-4,few,-,TRBV7-6,TGTGCCAGCAGCCAAGGTTTCTGGAATGAAAAACTGTTTTTT,CASSQGFWNEKLFF
TRBJ2-7,many,-,TRBV4-1,TGCGCCAGCAGCCAGAAGGACAGCTACGAGCAGTACTTC,CASSQKDSYEQYF
TRBJ2-7,-,-,TRBV7-9,TGTGCCAGCAGCTTATTAATACAGTACGAGCAGTACTTC,CASSLLIQYEQYF
TRBJ2-2,many,TRBD1,TRBV20-1,TGCAGTGCTAGAGAGACAGGGTGGGGGGAGCTGTTTTTT,CSARETGWGELFF
TRBJ1-4,-,-,TRBV27,TGTGCCAGCAGTCCGCTACGACCAGCAACTAGTGAAAAACTGTTTTTT,CASSPLRPATSEKLFF
TRBJ1-1,many,-,TRBV7-9,TGTGCCAGCAGCTTAGAGCGCGTAGGGGAGGACACTGAAGCTTTCTTT,CASSLERVGEDTEAFF
TRBJ2-3,many,TRBD2,TRBV7-9,TGTGCCAGCAGCTCCATAGCGGGGACCACAGATACGCAGTATTTT,CASSSIAGTTDTQYF
TRBJ2-7,many,TRBD1,TRBV29-1,TGCAGCGCCTACTCCGGGACAGGGGTTGGAGAGCAGTACTTC,CSAYSGTGVGEQYF
TRBJ2-2,many,-,TRBV19,TGTGCCAGTACCCAGGCCGGGGGCCACACCGGGGAGCTGTTTTTT,CASTQAGGHTGELFF
TRBJ2-1,few,-,TRBV29-1,TGCAGCGTTGAGTTTGTAGACTCCTACAATGAGCAGTTCTTC,CSVEFVDSYNEQFF
TRBJ2-2,-,TRBD2,TRBV9,TGTGCCAGCAGCGTCACCCCCCGAGGGAGGACTAGCGGGAGGGGAGACACCGGGGAGCTGTCTTTT,CASSVTPRGRTSGRGDTGELSF
TRBJ1-1,-,-,TRBV14,TGTGCCAGCAGCTACGGGGGGGAAGCTTTCTTT,CASSYGGEAFF
TRBJ1-5,many,-,TRBV28,TGTGCCGAGGCGGGGGGATTGGGCAATCAGCCCCAGCATTTT,CAEAGGLGNQPQHF
TRBJ2-1,-,-,TRBV19,TGTGCCACCAAGAAGGAACCCCCAGGCGATGAGCAGTTCTTC,CATKKEPPGDEQFF
TRBJ2-3,many,-,TRBV7-9,TGTGCCAGCAGCTCAAACCCGGGAGTTGGCACAGATACGCAGTATTTT,CASSSNPGVGTDTQYF
TRBJ1-6,many,TRBD1,TRBV5-1,TGCGCCAGCAGCTTGACAGGGGACAATAATTCACCCCTCCACTTT,CASSLTGDNNSPLHF
TRBJ1-5,many,TRBD1,TRBV19,TGTGCCAGTACCCCCTGGGACAGCAGTCCGTTAGAGCCCCAGCATTTT,CASTPWDSSPLEPQHF
TRBJ2-2,once,-,TRBV7-2,TGTGCCAGCGGCTTGGGCGCTGGTGCGGGGCTCCCAGGAGGGGAGCTGTTTTTT,CASGLGAGAGLPGGELFF
TRBJ2-7,-,-,TRBV3-1,TGTGCCAGCACCCAGGGGCACGAGCAGTACTTC,CASTQGHEQYF
TRBJ2-3,few,TRBD1,TRBV12-3/TRBV12-4,TGTGCCAGCAGCACCGGGACAGGGTCAGATACGCAGTATTTT,CASSTGTGSDTQYF
TRBJ2-7,many,-,TRBV5-1,TGCGCCAGCAGCTTGGGTACCCGGTTCTACGAGCAGTACTTC,CASSLGTRFYEQYF
TRBJ2-5,many,TRBD2,TRBV7-2,TGTGCCAGCACTTGGGAGGGGGGTTTTCTAGCGGGAGTAGAGACCCAGTACTTC,CASTWEGGFLAGVETQYF
TRBJ2-7,few,-,TRBV28,TGTGCCAGCAGTTCGGGGAGGGGGACCTACGAGCAGTACTTC,CASSSGRGTYEQYF
TRBJ2-3,many,-,TRBV15,TGTGCCACCAGCAGAGTCCCTGGTACTAGCACAGATACGCAGTATTTT,CATSRVPGTSTDTQYF
TRBJ1-5,medium-sized,-,TRBV6-5,TGTGCCAGCAGTTACTCGTACCAGGGGATGAGCAATCAGCCCCAGCATTTT,CASSYSYQGMSNQPQHF
TRBJ2-3,medium-sized,-,TRBV7-2,TGTGCCAGCAGCTCTTACAGGGTTAGCACAGATACGCAGTATTTT,CASSSYRVSTDTQYF
TRBJ2-3,many,-,TRBV10-3,TGTGCCATCAGTAAGACTAACCGGGACACAGATACGCAGTATTTT,CAISKTNRDTDTQYF
TRBJ1-1,many,-,TRBV20-1,TGCAGTGCTTACCCCCCCCCGAACACTGAAGCTTTCTTT,CSAYPPPNTEAFF
TRBJ1-4,many,TRBD1,TRBV6-6,TGTGCCAGCAGCGGGACAGGGGAAAACGAAAAACTGTTTTTT,CASSGTGENEKLFF
TRBJ2-7,many,TRBD1,TRBV19,TGTGCCAGTAGTCCAGGACAGGTCTACGAGCAGTACTTC,CASSPGQVYEQYF
TRBJ2-3,many,-,TRBV5-8,TGTGCCAGCAGCTTGGTTTTTAGGGACTCCAACACAGATACGCAGTATTTT,CASSLVFRDSNTDTQYF
TRBJ2-1,many,-,TRBV27,TGTGCCAGCAGTCCCGGCCCCTACAATGAGCAGTTCTTC,CASSPGPYNEQFF
TRBJ1-1,few,-,TRBV6-5,TGTGCCAGCACGTGGAACGGGATGAACACTGAAGCTTTCTTT,CASTWNGMNTEAFF
TRBJ2-5,many,-,TRBV20-1,TGCAGTGCACTGGACGAGACCCAGTACTTC,CSALDETQYF
TRBJ2-7,many,-,TRBV3-1,TGTGCCAGCAGCCAAGATATTACATTCTACGAGCAGTACTTC,CASSQDITFYEQYF